Each of the 31 T cell receptor beta chains below was sequenced from the same sample in a study of molecular identifiers for immune sequencing clone quantification. TCRdb ran MiXCR on the PCR reads and lists one entry per CDR3 protein. The table includes just under 650,000 distinct CDR3 sequences, around 20% detected once. The sample comprised naive CD8+ T cells from blood, with Jurkat cell RNA spiked in. The subset is: FACS-sorted CD8+CD4-CCR7+CD45RA+ naive T cells. These receptors all stem from a human donor in good health. Some libraries in this study had Jurkat cell RNA spiked in.

The table lists this clonotype with many counts. The J gene is TRBJ1-1, the V gene TRBV5-1; D unclear. V lost 0 bases and J lost 0, with 9 bases in between. This CDR3 is built from 15 residues. Germline V lookup: CDR1 SGHRS, CDR2 YFSETQ. CDR3 sequence reads: CASSLALGMNTEAFF. Here the CDR3 DNA reads TGCGCCAGCAGCTTGGCGTTAGGGATGAACACTGAAGCTTTCTTT.

This chain joins TRBV6-5 and TRBJ2-7; 9 nucleotides line up with TRBD1. V was pared by 6 bases and J by 4 bases, with 4 bases of the junction left unmatched. The CDR3 spans 13 residues. CDR1 and CDR2 (germline): MNHEY, SVGAGI. The CDR3 spells CASRNRGQYEQYF. Written as DNA, the CDR3 is TGTGCCAGCAGGAACAGGGGGCAATACGAGCAGTACTTC.

For this clonotype: The germline gene is not matched at one end of the junction; a read error may be the cause. The DNA of the CDR3 is TGTGCCAGTAGTTTCGGACAGGGTCTAGCCTACGGGCAGTACTTC. The encoded protein is CASSFGQGLAYGQYF. The V gene is TRBV19, the J gene TRBJ2-7; 8 positions agree with TRBD1. Germline V gene data show CDR1 as LNHDA and CDR2 as SQIVND (reference sequence). The CDR3 is 15 residues long.

Ten or more counts support this clonotype. This chain uses TRBV7-8 with TRBJ2-5; weak D call: TRBD1 (5 bases). Germline V gene lookup returns CDR1 SGHVS and CDR2 FQNEAQ. The CDR3 covers 14 residues. V lost 7 bases and J lost 4, with 16 bases in between. The CDR3 nucleotides are TGTGCCAGCACCCAGACCAGGGAAGGAGAGACCCAGTACTTC. Its translation is CASTQTREGETQYF.

A word on this clonotype: A much larger clone lies one base from this, so it may be a read error. The chain has TRBV20-1 and TRBJ2-7; D remains unclear. Germline loops: CDR1 DFQATT, CDR2 SNEGSKA (reference sequence). The CDR3 length is 13 residues. V gave up 5 bases and J gave up 4 bases, with 15 bases separating them. DNA for the CDR3: TGCAGTGCTGGGCCTGAAAATCATTACGAGCAGTACTTC. Its translation: CSAGPENHYEQYF.

With regard to this clonotype: This sequence may be a read error, since a much larger clone differs from it by one base. The rearrangement joins TRBV3-1 to TRBJ2-1, with D tentatively TRBD2 (5 bases). Germline CDR1 is LGHDT and CDR2 is YNNKEL (reference sequence). This CDR3 region has 13 residues. V was trimmed by 4 bases and J by 7 bases, leaving 11 bases between them. The CDR3 reads CASSRVRGNEQFF. In nucleotides, the CDR3 is TGTGCCAGCAGCCGAGTTCGGGGTAATGAGCAGTTCTTC.

In this sample, this clonotype turned up many times. The chain recombines TRBV28 with TRBJ2-1; 8 bases are shared with TRBD2. The CDR3 is made up of 15 amino acids. The germline V gene encodes CDR1 MDHEN and CDR2 SYDVKM. Trimming cost V 5 bases and J 3 bases; bases outside gene matches: 6. In DNA, the CDR3 is TGTGCCAGCAGTACAGCCGGGACTAGCTACAATGAGCAGTTCTTC. This gives the protein CASSTAGTSYNEQFF. Combining the CDR3 with reference TRBV28 and TRBJ2-1 gives the whole variable domain DVKVTQSSRYLVKRTGEKVFLECVQDMDHENMFWYRQDPGLGLRLIYFSYDVKMKEKGDIPEGYSVSREKKERFSLILESASTNQTSMYLCASSTAGTSYNEQFFGPGTRLTVL.

This clonotype appeared many times. This sequence joins TRBV7-9 and TRBJ2-7, with 8 bases matching TRBD1. V lost 5 bases to trimming and J lost 2 bases; unmatched junction nucleotides: 5. Germline V lookup: CDR1 SEHNR, CDR2 FQNEAQ (reference sequence). CDR3 length: 14 amino acids. CDR3 in DNA: TGTGCCAGCAGCCGGACAGGGTTGGCCTACGAGCAGTACTTC. Its protein product is CASSRTGLAYEQYF.

Notes on this clonotype: A much larger clone differs by one base, so this may be a read error. V is TRBV20-1 and J is TRBJ2-1, with TRBD1 identical over 8 bases. J was trimmed by 13 bases and V by 6 bases; bases with no gene match: 32. The CDR3 loop spans 19 amino acids. Per the germline V gene, CDR1 is DFQATT and CDR2 is SNEGSKA (reference sequence). The CDR3 sequence: CSAPGPWRGRTGPPTLQFF. DNA of the CDR3: TGCAGTGCCCCCGGCCCCTGGAGAGGTAGGACAGGGCCCCCCACCTTACAGTTCTTC.

Details on this clonotype: A much larger clone is a single base away; this may be a read error. The chain uses TRBV7-6 and TRBJ2-3; D might be TRBD2 (6 bases). The length of the CDR3 is 17 residues. CDR1 is SGHVS, CDR2 FNYEAQ, per germline. Here the CDR3 DNA reads TGTGCTAGCAGCTTAGGACCTAGCGAGGGATTTGGAGATACGCAGTATTTT. Residues: CASSLGPSEGFGDTQYF.

This clonotype was found many times. The chain has TRBV5-6 and TRBJ2-7, with D tentatively TRBD2 (6 bases). Germline assignment: CDR1 SGHDT and CDR2 YYEEEE. V was clipped by 2 bases and J by 2 bases, with 14 bases between them. This CDR3 has 15 residues. CDR3 sequence: CASSLPDSGPYEQYF. CDR3 sequence (DNA): TGTGCCAGCAGCTTACCGGATAGCGGTCCCTACGAGCAGTACTTC.

This clonotype was picked up a small number of times. V gene TRBV27 combines with J gene TRBJ1-5; D is unclear. Germline CDR1 reads MNHEY; CDR2 reads SMNVEV (reference sequence). The CDR3 has 13 amino acids. V was trimmed by 4 bases and J by 9 bases, leaving 13 bases between them. This chain's CDR3 is CASSSMGDRPQHF. CDR3 DNA sequence: TGTGCCAGCAGTTCTATGGGAGATCGGCCCCAGCATTTT.

In this sample, this clonotype turned up many times. The chain combines TRBV4-1 with TRBJ1-5; no reliable D call. Germline CDR1 and CDR2: MGHRA and YSYEKL. Trimming took 4 bases from V and 7 from J, leaving 17 bases between them. The CDR3 extends over 15 amino acids. In DNA form, the CDR3 reads TGCGCCAGCAGCCCGTCGACTTCTTCGGCGCAGCCCCAGCATTTT. The encoded protein is CASSPSTSSAQPQHF.

In this sample, this clonotype turned up many times. The chain recombines TRBV4-3 with TRBJ2-7, with TRBD2 matching over 12 bases. The V gene's germline CDR1 is LGHNA and CDR2 YSLEER. The CDR3 runs 17 residues. Trimming removed 4 bases from V and 4 bases from J; junction bases left unmatched: 11. In nucleotides, the CDR3 is TGCGCCAGCAGCCCCAGCGGACTAGCGGGATCTGGGTACGAGCAGTACTTC. Translation gives CASSPSGLAGSGYEQYF.

This clonotype was observed many times. The genes are TRBV15 and TRBJ2-3; 9 bases fit TRBD1. V trimming: 4 bases; J trimming: 5 bases; junction bases outside the gene matches: 4. The CDR3 contains 14 residues. Germline V gene lookup returns CDR1 LNHNV and CDR2 YYDKDF (reference sequence). DNA of the CDR3: TGTGCCACCAGCACCGGACAGGGGCGAGATACGCAGTATTTT. This sequence encodes CATSTGQGRDTQYF.

This clonotype was counted a few times. The rearrangement uses TRBV19 and TRBJ2-1; D is perhaps TRBD1 (6 bases). CDR1 and CDR2 from the germline V gene are LNHDA and SQIVND (reference sequence). The CDR3 runs to 15 residues. V lost 4 bases and J lost 2, with 12 bases in between. The CDR3 DNA is TGTGCCAGTAGTAACAGGGAGCCTACCTACAATGAGCAGTTCTTC. Translating it yields CASSNREPTYNEQFF.

As to this clonotype: Since a much larger clone is just one base distant, this may be a read error. The chain combines TRBV7-9 with TRBJ1-1; D ambiguous. The germline gives CDR1 SEHNR, CDR2 FQNEAQ (reference sequence). The length of the CDR3 is 13 residues. The CDR3 loop reads CASSLRANTGAFF. The CDR3 bases are TGTGCCAGCAGCCTCCGGGCTAACACTGGAGCTTTCTTT.

The chain carries TRBV20-1 and TRBJ2-1; D is unresolved. There are 14 residues in the CDR3. Trimming stripped 3 bases from V and 0 bases from J, with 9 bases between. Germline V gene lookup returns CDR1 DFQATT and CDR2 SNEGSKA (reference sequence). The CDR3 DNA sequence: TGCAGTGCTAGGCGACTCCACTCCTACAATGAGCAGTTCTTC. Translating gives CSARRLHSYNEQFF.

This clonotype was seen at least ten times. The chain is built from TRBV7-9 and TRBJ2-3, with D hard to call. From germline, CDR1 is SEHNR and CDR2 FQNEAQ (reference sequence). The CDR3 contains 13 residues. V was shortened by 5 bases and J by 6 bases, with 12 bases between the two germline ends. CDR3: CASSPQQTDTQYF. The CDR3 DNA is TGTGCCAGCAGCCCCCAACAGACCGATACGCAGTATTTT.

As for this clonotype: A much larger clonotype is one base distant, so this may be a read error. Since no conserved phenylalanine or tryptophan closes the CDR3, a read error is the likely cause. This chain joins TRBV4-3 and TRBJ2-3, with 12 positions matching TRBD2. The CDR3 is 16 amino acids. From germline, CDR1 is LGHNA and CDR2 YSLEER. Trimming cost V 0 bases and J 5 bases; bases outside gene matches: 3. CDR3 sequence: CASSQDLAGGLDTQYV. CDR3 DNA sequence: TGCGCCAGCAGCCAAGATCTAGCGGGGGGGCTAGATACGCAGTATGTT.

This CDR3 is CANMGGRVDTQYF. The DNA for the CDR3 is TGCGCCAACATGGGCGGGAGGGTGGATACGCAGTATTTT. The genes are TRBV10-2 and TRBJ2-3, with 9 nucleotides matching TRBD2. The CDR3 length is 13 residues. Germline values: CDR1 WSHSY, CDR2 SAAADI. The V and J ends lost 10 bases and 6 bases, in that order; junction bases with no gene match: 8.

This clonotype was seen ten or more times. This chain links TRBV29-1 with TRBJ2-7, with D unclear. Germline V CDR1 and CDR2: SQVTM, ANQGSEA. CDR3 length equals 14 residues. V gave up 0 bases and J gave up 0 bases, with 9 bases separating them. The CDR3 region has the DNA TGCAGCGTTGAAGATTCCAGAAGCTCCTACGAGCAGTACTTC. The encoded protein is CSVEDSRSSYEQYF.

The table lists this clonotype with many counts. CDR3 nucleotide sequence: TGCGCCAGCAGCCAACATTTAGGGTACGAGCAGTACTTC. This encodes CASSQHLGYEQYF. The V and J genes are TRBV4-1 and TRBJ2-7; D not resolved. Looked up from germline, CDR1 is MGHRA and CDR2 is YSYEKL. V was pared by 2 bases and J by 4 bases, with 9 bases between. The CDR3 totals 13 residues.

Details on this clonotype: At one boundary the junction diverges from the germline segment, which might be a read error. The rearrangement joins TRBV3-1 to TRBJ1-1, with D perhaps TRBD1 (5 bases). Germline CDR1 reads LGHDT; CDR2 reads YNNKEL (reference sequence). The CDR3 sequence is 12 residues long. Written as DNA, the CDR3 is TGTGCCAGCAGCCCAGGGAACGCTGAAGCTTTCTTT. It specifies CASSPGNAEAFF.

As to this clonotype: Being one base from a much bigger clone, this may be a read error. The chain links TRBV30 to TRBJ2-1; no clear D. This CDR3 is 11 amino acids long. Germline values: CDR1 GTSNPN, CDR2 SVGIG (reference sequence). As DNA, the CDR3 is TGTGCCTGGGGTGTATGGAATGAGCAGTTCTTC. Protein: CAWGVWNEQFF.

The chain combines TRBV19 with TRBJ2-7; TRBD2 is a possible D gene (7 bases). Trimming stripped 6 bases from V and 5 bases from J, with 20 bases between. This CDR3 is built from 15 residues. CDR1 LNHDA and CDR2 SQIVND come from the germline V gene (reference sequence). The DNA for the CDR3 is TGTGCCAGTAGCTGGGGGGGGCAGGCTCACGACGAGCAGTACTTC. Translated: CASSWGGQAHDEQYF.

This clonotype was seen at least ten times. The rearrangement links TRBV4-1 to TRBJ2-1, with 10 positions matching TRBD2. The CDR3 is 15 amino acids. The germline V gene has CDR1 MGHRA and CDR2 YSYEKL. The V and J ends lost 1 base and 6 bases, in that order; junction bases with no gene match: 3. The CDR3 protein is CASSQVPSGSNEQFF. For the CDR3, the DNA is TGCGCCAGCAGCCAAGTTCCTAGCGGGAGCAATGAGCAGTTCTTC.

On this clonotype: Possible read error: a much larger clone is one base away. The chain links TRBV3-1 to TRBJ2-2; D might be TRBD2 (6 bases). Germline CDR1 reads LGHDT; CDR2 reads YNNKEL (reference sequence). The CDR3 has 15 amino acids. Here the CDR3 reads CASGHVSGNTGELFF. The CDR3 DNA is TGTGCCAGCGGCCATGTTAGCGGGAACACCGGGGAGCTGTTTTTT.

This clonotype was detected only a few times. The chain links TRBV6-5 to TRBJ2-1; a possible D gene is TRBD1 (5 bases). Trimming cost V 5 bases and J 6 bases, with 8 bases left between them. The germline V gene encodes CDR1 MNHEY and CDR2 SVGAGI. The CDR3 extends over 12 amino acids. The CDR3 nucleotides read TGTGCCAGCAGTCCCAGGGTCAATGAGCAGTTCTTC. Translated, it gives CASSPRVNEQFF.

Of note for this clonotype: The conserved phenylalanine or tryptophan is not found at the CDR3 terminus, so this likely reflects a read error. This chain uses TRBV7-9 with TRBJ1-2; D remains unclear. V shed 5 bases and J shed 0 bases, with 13 bases lying between them. The germline V gene encodes CDR1 SEHNR and CDR2 FQNEAQ (reference sequence). CDR3 length equals 15 residues. This CDR3 reads CASSPIERANYGYTL. The CDR3 nucleotides read TGTGCCAGCAGCCCCATCGAGCGAGCTAACTATGGCTACACCCTC.

This clonotype was seen repeatedly, ten times or more. V is TRBV11-2 and J is TRBJ2-7; maybe TRBD1 (5 bases). The CDR3 consists of 13 residues. Germline-derived CDR1 and CDR2 are SGHAT and FQNNGV. Trimming took 5 bases from V and 2 from J, leaving 10 bases between them. CDR3 DNA sequence: TGTGCCAGCAGCCAGGTGACAGCCTACGAGCAGTACTTC. Encoded protein: CASSQVTAYEQYF.